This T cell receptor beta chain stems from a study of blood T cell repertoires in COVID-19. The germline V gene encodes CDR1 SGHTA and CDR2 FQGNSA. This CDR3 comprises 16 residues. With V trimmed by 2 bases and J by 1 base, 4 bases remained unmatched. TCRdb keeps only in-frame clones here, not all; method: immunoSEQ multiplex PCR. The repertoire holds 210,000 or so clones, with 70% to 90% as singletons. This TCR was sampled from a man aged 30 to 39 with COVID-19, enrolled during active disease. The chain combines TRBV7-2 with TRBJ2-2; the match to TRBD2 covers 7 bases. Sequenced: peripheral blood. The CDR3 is CASSLYRGGNTGELFF. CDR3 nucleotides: TGTGCCAGCAGCTTATATCGCGGGGGGAACACCGGGGAGCTGTTTTTT.